This T cell receptor beta chain was sequenced for a study of Ad26.COV2.S vaccination and SARS-CoV-2 variants. This CDR3 has 18 amino acids. Trimming shortened V by 2 bases and J by 0 bases, and 17 bases separated the two germline ends. CDR1 is SGHDN and CDR2 is FVKESK in the germline V gene. The method was immunoSEQ multiplex PCR; TCRdb's version includes in-frame clones alone and lacks a portion of them. The profile shows about 680,000 clones, around 89% of them singletons. Indicated treatment: roughly 19 received Ad26.COV2.S at low or high dose, single or two shots; several received placebo; per-sample allocation not given. The samples date from day 63 after the first vaccine or placebo injection. As its vector, the vaccine had Ad26, which expressed Wuhan-strain SARS-CoV-2 spike.

Sequencing was performed on peripheral blood, taken in a trial of Ad26.COV2.S vaccine versus placebo. J is TRBJ1-3 and V is TRBV14; no clear D. The TCR was taken from a person aged 18-60 years who received the Ad26.COV2.S COVID-19 vaccine or a placebo. The CDR3 DNA is TGTGCCAGCAGCCAACGAACTGTGTTTGGGTACTCTGGAAACACCATATATTTT. Encoded protein: CASSQRTVFGYSGNTIYF.